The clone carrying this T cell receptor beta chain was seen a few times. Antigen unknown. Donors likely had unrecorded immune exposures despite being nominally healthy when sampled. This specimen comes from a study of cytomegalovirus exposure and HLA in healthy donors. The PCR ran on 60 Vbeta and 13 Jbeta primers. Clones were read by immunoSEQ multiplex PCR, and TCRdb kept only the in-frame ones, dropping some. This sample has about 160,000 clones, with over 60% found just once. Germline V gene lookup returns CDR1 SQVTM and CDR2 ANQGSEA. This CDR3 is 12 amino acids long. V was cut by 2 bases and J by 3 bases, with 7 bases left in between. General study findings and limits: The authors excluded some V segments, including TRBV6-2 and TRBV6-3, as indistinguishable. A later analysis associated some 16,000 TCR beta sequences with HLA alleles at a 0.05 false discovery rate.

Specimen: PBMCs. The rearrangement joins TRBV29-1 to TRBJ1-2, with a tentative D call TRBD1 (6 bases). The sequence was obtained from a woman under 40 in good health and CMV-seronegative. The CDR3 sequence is CSVEPGDYGYTF. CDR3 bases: TGCAGCGTTGAACCAGGGGACTATGGCTACACCTTC.